Below, one T cell receptor beta chain is given with its context. A single count supports this clonotype. Its antigen is unknown. Per-base qualities were not stored, and no clone one base away is much larger. One read gives only weak evidence. To prepare the library, 5' RACE was applied. The sample was run on an Illumina HiSeq 2500. A second PCR of roughly 7 to 11 cycles was performed with a sample-barcoded 5' primer and a J-beta primer mix. A unique molecular identifier was introduced onto each TCR beta cDNA molecule by a template-switch 5' adaptor carrying 12 random nucleotides. Each sample yielded at least 2.5 million CDR3-containing paired-end reads. The Mint cDNA synthesis kit, primed by a TRBC-specific oligonucleotide, was used to synthesize first-strand cDNA from all RNA. After uracil-DNA glycosylase treatment, a first 18-cycle PCR used universal primers M1SS and BC2_uni_R on all cDNA. Per the source publication's procedure: Normalization of each sample was performed by random selection of 1 million high-quality reads, each carrying a distinct molecular identifier. Instead of being binned into consensus sequences, reads with shared molecular identifiers were discarded. MiTCR, set to a Q25 quality threshold and the strictest error-elimination algorithm, was used for CDR3 identification, clonotype clustering and error correction. A nonparametric unseen species model with Euler transformation was used to estimate lower-bound total TCR beta diversity. Using fastp trimming at Q25 and MiXCR clonotype assembly, TCRdb reanalyzed the public sequencing data and kept in-frame beta chains. Rows are unified per CDR3 protein, each entry keeping the most common DNA and genes. In this record, the V and J calls reflect TCRdb's handling and not the investigators' own analysis. The sample table contains hundreds of thousands of distinct CDR3 sequences; only one count was recorded for 40% to 45% of them. Jointly, the top ten make up around 30% of the sample.

V lost 5 bases and J lost 0 bases; the stretch between them is 8 bases long. The CDR3 runs 14 amino acids, cysteine and phenylalanine included. Only the CDR3 part of the read is kept: 42 bases, read in frame from the first base. According to the germline V gene, CDR1 reads SGHAT and CDR2 reads FQNNGV. This sample was included in a study of blood T cells in healthy people across ages (dated by TCRdb to the mid-2010s). Context from the whole study: In model experiments, template switching captured about one uniquely barcoded TCR beta cDNA molecule for every two T cells. Using deep sequencing normalized with unique cDNA molecular identifiers, the study measured how TCR beta repertoire diversity changes with age. Four age groups were formed from the donors: young (average 16 years), middle-aged (approximately 39), aged (over 55) and long-lived (less than 85). To avoid experimental bias, donors of different ages were randomly spread across the sequencing lanes. Two additional independent replicas of 1 million unique cDNA reads from the same blood draw were analyzed for two donors (one aged 18 to 30 and one aged 80 or older).

The approximately 39 donors, aged 6 to 90 years, were systemically healthy Caucasian individuals from Russia. Roughly 10 milliliters of peripheral blood were collected from each donor into EDTA-treated Vacutainer tubes. PBMCs were isolated by Ficoll-Paque density-gradient centrifugation, with at least 7 million obtained per sample. Trizol reagent was used to extract total RNA from PBMCs, with at least 5.5 micrograms per sample. For every donor, flow cytometry on a PBMC aliquot measured the percentage of naive CD45RAhigh/CD27high T cells. Overall study results and their limits: Compared with the aged group, the long-lived group had more naive CD4+ T cells, fewer expanded clones and increased TCR diversity, suggesting age selection. The percentage of naive T cells measured by flow cytometry correlated strongly with observed TCR beta diversity. Donor CMV infection status was unknown, potentially confounding age-related changes in expanded clonotypes. Total diversity estimates from one million sequenced T cells were considered lower bounds and underestimates. As age increased, observed TCR beta diversity per million T cells dropped in a roughly linear way, and a significant reduction was already evident by age 40. Since profiling was done on bulk unsorted PBMCs, naive and antigen-experienced compartments could not be conclusively compared.

Sequenced sample: blood. Recombination connected TRBV11-2 to TRBJ2-4; a confident D gene designation cannot be given. The clonotype comes from an elderly man in good health. Here the CDR3 is given as CASSLTIAKNIQYF. The DNA sequence follows: TGTGCCAGCAGCCTAACCATAGCCAAAAACATTCAGTACTTC.